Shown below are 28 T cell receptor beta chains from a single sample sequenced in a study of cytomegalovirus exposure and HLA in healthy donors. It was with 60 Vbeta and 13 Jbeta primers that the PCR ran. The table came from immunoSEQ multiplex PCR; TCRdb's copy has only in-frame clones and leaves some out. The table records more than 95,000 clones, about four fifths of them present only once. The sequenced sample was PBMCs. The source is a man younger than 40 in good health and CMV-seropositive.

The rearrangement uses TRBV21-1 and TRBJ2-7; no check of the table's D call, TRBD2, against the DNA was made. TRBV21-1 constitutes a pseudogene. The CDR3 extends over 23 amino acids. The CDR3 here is CASSKSVPLGSFRGPPKNYEQYF. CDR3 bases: TGTGCCAGCAGCAAGTCGGTCCCCCTGGGTAGTTTTCGAGGTCCCCCAAAAAACTACGAGCAGTACTTC.

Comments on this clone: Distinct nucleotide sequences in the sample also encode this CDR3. The CDR3 loop is CASRGQPNTEAFF. The CDR3 region has the DNA TGTGCCAGCAGGGGACAGCCGAACACTGAAGCTTTCTTT. The rearrangement uses TRBV5-4 and TRBJ1-1; 7 positions match TRBD1. The CDR3 runs 13 residues. Losses at the gene ends were 5 bases for V and 1 base for J; bases not matched to a gene: 2. The germline CDR1 and CDR2 sequences are SGHNT and YYREEE (reference sequence).

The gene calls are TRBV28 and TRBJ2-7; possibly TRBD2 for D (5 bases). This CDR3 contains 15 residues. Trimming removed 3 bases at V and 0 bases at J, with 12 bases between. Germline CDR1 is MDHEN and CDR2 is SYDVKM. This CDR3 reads CASSFSGGPSYEQYF. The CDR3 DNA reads TGTGCCAGCAGTTTTTCCGGCGGGCCCTCCTACGAGCAGTACTTC.

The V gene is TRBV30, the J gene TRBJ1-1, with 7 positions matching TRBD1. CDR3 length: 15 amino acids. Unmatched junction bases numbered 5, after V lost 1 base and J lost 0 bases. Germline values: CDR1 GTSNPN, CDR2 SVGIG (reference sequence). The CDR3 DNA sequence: TGTGCCTGGAGTGCTTTGACAGGGTTGAACACTGAAGCTTTCTTT. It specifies CAWSALTGLNTEAFF.

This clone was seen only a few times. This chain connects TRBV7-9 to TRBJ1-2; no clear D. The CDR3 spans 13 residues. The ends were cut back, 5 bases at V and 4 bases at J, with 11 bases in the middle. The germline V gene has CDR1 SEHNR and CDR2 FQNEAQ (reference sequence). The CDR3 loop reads CASSPGGFYGYTF. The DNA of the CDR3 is TGTGCCAGCAGCCCCGGAGGGTTCTATGGCTACACCTTC.

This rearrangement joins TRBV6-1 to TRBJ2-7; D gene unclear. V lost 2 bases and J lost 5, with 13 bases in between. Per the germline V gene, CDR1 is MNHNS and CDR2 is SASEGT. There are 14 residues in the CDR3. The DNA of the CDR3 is TGTGCCAGCAGTGAATGGCACCAGGCCAACGAGCAGTACTTC. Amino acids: CASSEWHQANEQYF.

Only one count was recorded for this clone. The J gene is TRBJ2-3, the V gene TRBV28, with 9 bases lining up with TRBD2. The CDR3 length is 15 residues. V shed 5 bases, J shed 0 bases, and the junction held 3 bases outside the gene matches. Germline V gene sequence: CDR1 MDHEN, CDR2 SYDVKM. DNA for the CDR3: TGTGCCAGCAGTCGGACTAGCGCTAGCACAGATACGCAGTATTTT. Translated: CASSRTSASTDTQYF.

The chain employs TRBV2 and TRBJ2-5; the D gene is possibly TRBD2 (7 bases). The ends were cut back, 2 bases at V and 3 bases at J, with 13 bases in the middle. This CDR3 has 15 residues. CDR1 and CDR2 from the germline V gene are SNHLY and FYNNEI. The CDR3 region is CASSEWGGHKETQYF. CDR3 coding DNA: TGTGCCAGCAGTGAATGGGGGGGGCACAAAGAGACCCAGTACTTC.

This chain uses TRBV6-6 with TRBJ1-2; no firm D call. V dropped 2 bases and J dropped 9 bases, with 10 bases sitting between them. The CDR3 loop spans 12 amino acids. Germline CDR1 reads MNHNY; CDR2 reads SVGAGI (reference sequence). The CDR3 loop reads CASSYPLGSYTF. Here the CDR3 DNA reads TGTGCCAGCAGTTACCCTTTGGGCAGCTACACCTTC.

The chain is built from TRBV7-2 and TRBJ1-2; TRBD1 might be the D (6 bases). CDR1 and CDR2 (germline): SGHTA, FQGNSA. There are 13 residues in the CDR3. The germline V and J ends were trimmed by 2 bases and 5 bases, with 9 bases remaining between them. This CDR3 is CASSLLRGYGYTF. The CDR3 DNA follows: TGTGCCAGCAGCTTACTAAGGGGGTATGGCTACACCTTC.

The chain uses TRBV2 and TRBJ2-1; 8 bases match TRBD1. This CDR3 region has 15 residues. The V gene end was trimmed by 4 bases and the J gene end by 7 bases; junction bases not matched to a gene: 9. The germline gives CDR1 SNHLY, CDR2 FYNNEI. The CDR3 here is CASSADRVSLNEQFF. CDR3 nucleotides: TGTGCCAGCAGTGCGGACAGGGTCTCCCTAAATGAGCAGTTCTTC.

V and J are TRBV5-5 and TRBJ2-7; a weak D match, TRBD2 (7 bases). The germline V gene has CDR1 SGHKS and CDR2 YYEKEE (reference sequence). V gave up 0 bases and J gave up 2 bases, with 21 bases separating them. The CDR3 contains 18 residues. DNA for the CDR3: TGTGCCAGCAGCTTGGGGTTGGGAGGGGGGAAGTCGCCCTACGAGCAGTACTTC. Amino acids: CASSLGLGGGKSPYEQYF.

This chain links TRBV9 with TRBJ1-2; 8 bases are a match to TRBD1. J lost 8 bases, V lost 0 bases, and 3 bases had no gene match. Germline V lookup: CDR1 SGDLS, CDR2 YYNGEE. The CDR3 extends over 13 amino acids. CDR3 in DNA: TGTGCCAGCAGCGTAGCCGCAGGGGGCGGCTACACCTTC. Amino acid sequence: CASSVAAGGGYTF.

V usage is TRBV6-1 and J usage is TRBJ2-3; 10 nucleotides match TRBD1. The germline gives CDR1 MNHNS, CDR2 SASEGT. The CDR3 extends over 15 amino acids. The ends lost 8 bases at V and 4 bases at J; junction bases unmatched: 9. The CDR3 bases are TGTGCCAGCGGGCGGACAGGGGGAATACCAGATACGCAGTATTTT. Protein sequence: CASGRTGGIPDTQYF.

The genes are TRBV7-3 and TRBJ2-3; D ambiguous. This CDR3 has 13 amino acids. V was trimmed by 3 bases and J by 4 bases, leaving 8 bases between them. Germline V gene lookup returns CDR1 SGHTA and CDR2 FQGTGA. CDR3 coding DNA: TGTGCCAGCAGCTTCTCGGAGTCAGATACGCAGTATTTT. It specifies CASSFSESDTQYF.

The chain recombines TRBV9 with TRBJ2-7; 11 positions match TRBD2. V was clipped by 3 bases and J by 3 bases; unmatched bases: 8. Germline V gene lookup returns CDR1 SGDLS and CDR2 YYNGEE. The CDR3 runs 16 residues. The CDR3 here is CASSALGLAEFYEQYF. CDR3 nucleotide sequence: TGTGCCAGCAGCGCATTGGGACTAGCGGAATTCTACGAGCAGTACTTC.

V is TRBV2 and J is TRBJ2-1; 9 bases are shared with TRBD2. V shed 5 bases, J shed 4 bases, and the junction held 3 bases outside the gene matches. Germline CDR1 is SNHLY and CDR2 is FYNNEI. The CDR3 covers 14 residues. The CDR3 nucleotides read TGTGCCAGCAGTTTTAGCGGGGGATACAATGAGCAGTTCTTC. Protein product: CASSFSGGYNEQFF.

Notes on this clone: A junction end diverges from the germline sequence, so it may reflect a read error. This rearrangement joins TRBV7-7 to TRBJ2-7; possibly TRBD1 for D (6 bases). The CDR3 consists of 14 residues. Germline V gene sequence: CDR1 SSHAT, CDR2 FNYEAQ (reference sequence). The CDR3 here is CASSFGLTGYEQYF. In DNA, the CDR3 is TGTGCTAGCAGCTTTGGTCTTACAGGGTACGAGCAGTACTTC.

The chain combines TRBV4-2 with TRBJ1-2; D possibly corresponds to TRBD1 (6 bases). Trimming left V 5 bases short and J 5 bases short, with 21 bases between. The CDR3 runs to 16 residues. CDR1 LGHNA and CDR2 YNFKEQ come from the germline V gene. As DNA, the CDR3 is TGTGCCAGCAGCGAGAGAACGGACAGAGACGGGTATGGCTACACCTTC. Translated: CASSERTDRDGYGYTF.

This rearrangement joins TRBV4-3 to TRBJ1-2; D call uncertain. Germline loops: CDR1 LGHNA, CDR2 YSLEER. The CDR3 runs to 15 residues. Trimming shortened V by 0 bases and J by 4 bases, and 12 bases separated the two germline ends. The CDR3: CASSQDFADFYGYTF. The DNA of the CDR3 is TGCGCCAGCAGCCAAGATTTCGCAGATTTCTATGGCTACACCTTC.

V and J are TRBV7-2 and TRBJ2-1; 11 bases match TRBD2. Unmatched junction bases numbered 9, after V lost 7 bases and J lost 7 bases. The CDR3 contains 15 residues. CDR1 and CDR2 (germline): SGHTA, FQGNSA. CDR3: CASTRNSGGANEQFF. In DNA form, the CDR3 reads TGTGCCAGCACCCGGAATAGCGGGGGGGCGAATGAGCAGTTCTTC.

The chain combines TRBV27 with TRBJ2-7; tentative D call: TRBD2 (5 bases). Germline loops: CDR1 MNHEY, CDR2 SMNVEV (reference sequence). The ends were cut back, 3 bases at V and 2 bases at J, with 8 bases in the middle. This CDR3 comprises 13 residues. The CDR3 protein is CASSFGIPYEQYF. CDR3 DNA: TGTGCCAGCAGTTTCGGGATCCCCTACGAGCAGTACTTC.

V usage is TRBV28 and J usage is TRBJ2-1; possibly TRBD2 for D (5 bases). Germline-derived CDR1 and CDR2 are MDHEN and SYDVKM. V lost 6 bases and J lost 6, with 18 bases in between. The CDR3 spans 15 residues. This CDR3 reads CASRTKDWYCNEQFF. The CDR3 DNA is TGTGCCAGCAGGACAAAGGACTGGTATTGCAATGAGCAGTTCTTC.

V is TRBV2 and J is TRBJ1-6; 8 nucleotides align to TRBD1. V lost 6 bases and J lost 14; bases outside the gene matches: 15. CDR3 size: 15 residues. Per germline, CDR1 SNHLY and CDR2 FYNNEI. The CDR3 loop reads CASRMTGADLTALHF. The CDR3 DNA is TGTGCCAGCAGGATGACAGGGGCCGACCTAACGGCCCTCCACTTT.

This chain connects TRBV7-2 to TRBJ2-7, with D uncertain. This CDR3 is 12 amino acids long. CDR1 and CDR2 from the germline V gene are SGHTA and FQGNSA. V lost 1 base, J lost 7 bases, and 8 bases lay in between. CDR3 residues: CASSLDSREQYF. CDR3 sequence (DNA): TGTGCCAGCAGCTTAGACTCGCGGGAGCAGTACTTC.

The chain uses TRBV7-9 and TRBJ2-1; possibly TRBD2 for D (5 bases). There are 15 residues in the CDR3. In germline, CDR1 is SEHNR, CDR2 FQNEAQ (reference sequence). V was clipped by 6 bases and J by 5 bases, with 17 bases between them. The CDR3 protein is CASSPSAAGDNEQFF. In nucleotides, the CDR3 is TGTGCCAGCAGTCCCTCGGCCGCGGGTGACAATGAGCAGTTCTTC. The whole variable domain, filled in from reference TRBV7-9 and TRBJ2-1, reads DTGVSQNPRHKITKRGQNVTFRCDPISEHNRLYWYRQTLGQGPEFLTYFQNEAQLEKSRLLSDRFSAERPKGSFSTLEIQRTEQGDSAMYLCASSPSAAGDNEQFFGPGTRLTVL.

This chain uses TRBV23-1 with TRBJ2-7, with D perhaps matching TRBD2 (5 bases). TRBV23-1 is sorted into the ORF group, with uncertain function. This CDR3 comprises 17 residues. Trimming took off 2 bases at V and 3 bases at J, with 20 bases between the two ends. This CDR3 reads CASSQPPRARTGYEQYF. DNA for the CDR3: TGCGCCAGCAGTCAACCTCCGAGAGCCCGGACTGGCTACGAGCAGTACTTC.

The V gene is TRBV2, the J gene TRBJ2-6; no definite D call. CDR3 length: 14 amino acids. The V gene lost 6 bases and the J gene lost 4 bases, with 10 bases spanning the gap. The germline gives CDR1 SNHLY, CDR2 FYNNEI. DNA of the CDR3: TGTGCCAGCAGCTTTAACACAGGGGCCAACGTCCTGACTTTC. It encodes CASSFNTGANVLTF.